A selection of T cell receptor beta chains follows, all from one sample in a study of blood T cells in healthy people across ages. TCRdb re-called the 5' RACE reads through MiXCR, storing one row per CDR3 protein. The sample consists of roughly 1.7 million distinct CDR3 sequences, roughly 32% of them appearing once. The specimen was blood. These receptors all come from a woman aged 30 to 39 in good health. The CDR3 runs from the conserved cysteine through the conserved F or W. The D gene is left open where the match is weak. Part of the rows lack a size; the others show once, few, many or a class for expanded clones.

NA | TRBJ1-1 | TRBV12-3/TRBV12-4 | NA | TGTGCCAGCAGTTTTCACGTCGGGGTGGGCGCTTTCTTT | CASSFHVGVGAFF
NA | TRBJ1-1 | TRBV4-2 | NA | TGTGCCAGCAGCCCACAGGGTTGGACTGAAGTTTTCTTT | CASSPQGWTEVFF
TRBD2 | TRBJ2-1 | TRBV6-5 | few | TGTGCCAGCAGTTACGCTCCAATAGCGGGAGTTCTCCCCTACAATGAGCAGTTCTTC | CASSYAPIAGVLPYNEQFF
NA | TRBJ2-5 | TRBV12-3/TRBV12-4 | few | TGTGCCAGCAGTTTCGTACTGACCCCCCAAGAGACCCAGTACTTC | CASSFVLTPQETQYF
TRBD1 | TRBJ1-3 | TRBV28 | NA | TGTGCCAGCAGTCTCGGACAGGGGGCACTTGGAAACACCATATATTTT | CASSLGQGALGNTIYF
TRBD2 | TRBJ2-7 | TRBV20-1 | few | TGCAGTGCTAGTGACCCTAGCGGCCTGAACTACGAGCAGTACTTC | CSASDPSGLNYEQYF
NA | TRBJ1-5 | TRBV6-1 | NA | TGTGCCAGCAGTGAGCCGAAGGGTAGGAGGAACGCCAATCAGCCCCAGCATTTT | CASSEPKGRRNANQPQHF
TRBD2 | TRBJ2-5 | TRBV3-1 | NA | TGTGCCAGCACCCAGCGGGGGGGCCAAGAGACCCAGTACTTC | CASTQRGGQETQYF
TRBD1 | TRBJ2-7 | TRBV7-2 | NA | TGTGCCAGCAGCTTACGATGGGACAGCTCCTACGAGCAGTACTTC | CASSLRWDSSYEQYF
NA | TRBJ1-1 | TRBV4-1 | NA | TGCGCCAGCAGCCAAGATTGGGTCACTGAAGCTTTCTTT | CASSQDWVTEAFF
TRBD1 | TRBJ2-5 | TRBV9 | NA | TGTGCCAGCAGCGCCAAGGGGGCGGAAGAGACCCAGTACTTC | CASSAKGAEETQYF
NA | TRBJ1-2 | TRBV6-1 | NA | TGTGCCAGCAGTGAAATTGGCTATGGCTACACCTTC | CASSEIGYGYTF
NA | TRBJ2-5 | TRBV12-5 | NA | TGTGCTAGTGGTTTCGGGGGGACCCAGTACTTC | CASGFGGTQYF
NA | TRBJ2-1 | TRBV5-1 | many | TGCGCCAGCAGCTTGGTGTCCTTAGGAGGCAATGAGCAGTTCTTC | CASSLVSLGGNEQFF
NA | TRBJ2-5 | TRBV28 | NA | TGTGCCAGCAGTGTCCCCCCTGGGGCGGGACGGGGGACCCAGTACTTC | CASSVPPGAGRGTQYF
NA | TRBJ2-5 | TRBV12-3/TRBV12-4 | NA | TGTGCCAGCAGTTCCCGGGGGGCGGGGGAAGAGACCCAGTACTTC | CASSSRGAGEETQYF
NA | TRBJ2-5 | TRBV10-3 | many | TGTAGTGTAGGGTACCAAGAGACCCAGTACTTC | CSVGYQETQYF
TRBD1 | TRBJ1-1 | TRBV5-1 | few | TGCGCCAGCAGCTTCCAAAACAGGGGAAGGGACACTGAAGCTTTCTTT | CASSFQNRGRDTEAFF
NA | TRBJ2-7 | TRBV5-5 | few | TGTGCCAGCAGCAGGGGAAAGGGTAGCTCCTACGAGCAGTACTTC | CASSRGKGSSYEQYF
NA | TRBJ2-1 | TRBV27 | NA | TGTGCCAGCAGTTTATCGGGGTTCTGGGCTAGCACGGATGTTGAGCAGTTCTTC | CASSLSGFWASTDVEQFF
NA | TRBJ2-7 | TRBV4-1 | few | TGCGCCAGCGCGAAAGGAAGGGGCTTGGGCGAGCAGTACTTC | CASAKGRGLGEQYF
TRBD1 | TRBJ1-2 | TRBV10-3 | few | TGTGCCATCAGTGATGGCCAGGGGGTGAGCGGCTACACCTTC | CAISDGQGVSGYTF
NA | TRBJ1-5 | TRBV6-1 | NA | TGTGCCAGCAGTCCCCCCACATACCCTAGCAATCAGCCCCAGCATTTT | CASSPPTYPSNQPQHF
TRBD2 | TRBJ2-1 | TRBV15 | NA | TGTGCCACCAGCAAGGCTAGCGGGAACTACAATGAGCAGTTCTTC | CATSKASGNYNEQFF